The 28 T cell receptor beta chains presented below share a single source sample, sequenced in a study of CD8+ T cells in alopecia areata. Extracted RNA was reverse transcribed into cDNA, the sequencing template. Some clones are missing from TCRdb's copy, which holds only in-frame ones; the method was immunoSEQ multiplex PCR. The sample shows approximately 150,000 clones, approximately 49% of them seen only once. The source material was CD4+ T cells sorted from blood, sampled at week 0. The receptor source for this set is a human donor with alopecia areata.

Concerning this clone itself: Other nucleotide sequences in the sample specify the same CDR3. The V call is TRBV29-1, the J call TRBJ2-5; the match to TRBD1 covers 8 bases. The germline CDR1 and CDR2 sequences are SQVTM and ANQGSEA. The V gene end was trimmed by 6 bases and the J gene end by 2 bases; junction bases not matched to a gene: 2. The length of the CDR3 is 12 residues. This chain's CDR3 is CSVGQGQETQYF. The CDR3 bases are TGCAGCGTAGGACAGGGACAAGAGACCCAGTACTTC.

This clone was observed many times. V is TRBV25-1 and J is TRBJ2-1; 8 nucleotides agree with TRBD1. CDR1 MGHDK and CDR2 SYGVNS come from the germline V gene. Trimming at V came to 4 bases and at J to 2 bases, leaving 10 bases not matched to a gene. CDR3 size: 17 residues. The CDR3 DNA reads TGTGCCAGCAGTGGGAGCCAGGGGGCGGGCACCTACAATGAGCAGTTCTTC. Its protein is CASSGSQGAGTYNEQFF.

The genes are TRBV11-2 and TRBJ2-1, with 7 bases fitting TRBD2. Germline values: CDR1 SGHAT, CDR2 FQNNGV. The V gene end was trimmed by 5 bases and the J gene end by 7 bases; junction bases not matched to a gene: 17. CDR3 size: 17 residues. CDR3 residues: CASSPTDGGSSKNEQFF. In nucleotides, the CDR3 is TGTGCCAGCAGCCCGACGGATGGCGGGAGTTCAAAAAATGAGCAGTTCTTC.

The chain combines TRBV4-2 with TRBJ2-3, with D perhaps TRBD1 (6 bases). The CDR3 covers 20 residues. V was cut by 1 base and J by 6 bases, with 29 bases left in between. Germline V gene sequence: CDR1 LGHNA, CDR2 YNFKEQ. The CDR3 is CASSQGPIGGVSARGDTQYF. CDR3 coding DNA: TGTGCCAGCAGCCAAGGGCCTATTGGGGGCGTAAGCGCGAGGGGTGATACGCAGTATTTT.

The gene calls are TRBV4-2 and TRBJ2-7; TRBD2 matches 7 bases. Germline V gene sequence: CDR1 LGHNA, CDR2 YNFKEQ. The V gene end was trimmed by 3 bases and the J gene end by 3 bases; junction bases not matched to a gene: 8. The CDR3 is 15 residues long. Here the CDR3 reads CASSHRASGNYEQYF. CDR3 nucleotides: TGTGCCAGCAGCCATCGGGCTAGCGGTAACTACGAGCAGTACTTC.

This clone has just one count. V gene TRBV5-1 combines with J gene TRBJ2-3; D is unresolved. This CDR3 region has 15 residues. Germline V lookup: CDR1 SGHRS, CDR2 YFSETQ. V lost 1 base and J 0 bases, leaving 9 bases between the germline ends. DNA for the CDR3: TGCGCCAGCAGCTTGTTGGACCCTAGCACAGATACGCAGTATTTT. Translated: CASSLLDPSTDTQYF.

The V and J genes are TRBV30 and TRBJ1-5, with D possibly matching TRBD1 (5 bases). Deletions cut 0 bases from V and 7 bases from J, with 10 bases between. Looked up from germline, CDR1 is GTSNPN and CDR2 is SVGIG (reference sequence). The CDR3 loop spans 13 amino acids. As DNA, the CDR3 is TGTGCCTGGAGTGTACGTCGGGGGCAGCCCCAGCATTTT. Translation gives CAWSVRRGQPQHF.

This chain links TRBV5-4 with TRBJ2-2, with D perhaps given as TRBD1 or TRBD2 (5 bases each). Trimming removed 0 bases at V and 6 bases at J, with 12 bases between. The CDR3 covers 15 residues. Germline V gives CDR1 SGHNT, CDR2 YYREEE (reference sequence). CDR3: CASSLDPGTSGELFF. The CDR3 region has the DNA TGTGCCAGCAGCTTGGATCCAGGGACGTCCGGGGAGCTGTTTTTT.

CDR3 sequence (DNA): TGCAGTGCGAGGGAGGACGAGCAGTACTTC. It translates to CSAREDEQYF. This chain connects TRBV20-1 to TRBJ2-7; a possible D gene is TRBD2 (6 bases). Trimming removed 6 bases at V and 5 bases at J, with 8 bases between. Germline CDR1 reads DFQATT; CDR2 reads SNEGSKA (reference sequence). The CDR3 runs 10 residues.

V is TRBV2 and J is TRBJ1-1; 11 bases match TRBD1. CDR1 is SNHLY and CDR2 is FYNNEI in the germline V gene. CDR3 size: 13 residues. The trim removed 6 bases at V and 4 bases at J, leaving 1 base unmatched. CDR3 sequence (DNA): TGTGCCAGCAGGGGACAGGGGGTCACTGAAGCTTTCTTT. This translates into CASRGQGVTEAFF.

The chain combines TRBV6-5 with TRBJ1-1, with D possibly TRBD1 on 6 matching bases. With 7 bases removed from V and 9 bases from J, the gap between germline ends came to 12 bases. The CDR3 totals 11 residues. Germline V gene data show CDR1 as MNHEY and CDR2 as SVGAGI. The CDR3 sequence is CASTIGTKAFF. The CDR3, as DNA: TGTGCCAGCACTATTGGGACAAAAGCTTTCTTT.

This clone came up a few times. This rearrangement joins TRBV30 to TRBJ2-5; D uncertain. The germline V gene has CDR1 GTSNPN and CDR2 SVGIG (reference sequence). The V gene lost 0 bases and the J gene lost 0 bases, with 5 bases spanning the gap. The CDR3 extends over 13 amino acids. CDR3 in amino acids: CAWSVRYQETQYF. The CDR3 DNA follows: TGTGCCTGGAGTGTACGATACCAAGAGACCCAGTACTTC.

V is TRBV18 and J is TRBJ2-3, with D possibly called TRBD1 or TRBD2 (5 bases each). Trimming took 2 bases from V and 1 from J, leaving 10 bases between them. Germline V gene data show CDR1 as KGHSH and CDR2 as LQKENI. The CDR3 is made up of 15 amino acids. The chain's CDR3 is CASSPTGPRTDTQYF. DNA of the CDR3: TGTGCCAGCTCACCAACGGGGCCGCGCACAGATACGCAGTATTTT.

The V and J genes are TRBV9 and TRBJ2-7, with 9 nucleotides matching TRBD2. The CDR3 consists of 15 residues. Germline CDR1 reads SGDLS; CDR2 reads YYNGEE. V shed 3 bases and J 2 bases; nucleotides not matched to a gene: 6. CDR3 residues: CASSAQAGGPYEQYF. The CDR3 nucleotides read TGTGCCAGCAGCGCCCAAGCGGGAGGCCCCTACGAGCAGTACTTC.

The chain links TRBV7-2 to TRBJ2-5; D is possibly TRBD2 (6 bases). Germline V gives CDR1 SGHTA, CDR2 FQGNSA. The V gene lost 1 base and the J gene lost 6 bases, with 9 bases spanning the gap. The CDR3 covers 13 residues. The CDR3 is CASSLVDYKTQYF. Here the CDR3 DNA reads TGTGCCAGCAGCTTAGTGGACTACAAGACCCAGTACTTC.

The J gene is TRBJ1-2, the V gene TRBV2; possibly TRBD1 for D (5 bases). The CDR3 loop spans 13 amino acids. Germline V gives CDR1 SNHLY, CDR2 FYNNEI. The V end was cut by 3 bases, the J end by 4 bases, with 9 bases between. CDR3 in amino acids: CASSEGLGYGYTF. The CDR3 nucleotides read TGTGCCAGCAGTGAGGGACTTGGCTATGGCTACACCTTC. The full variable domain, with the rest looked up from reference TRBV2 and TRBJ1-2, is EPEVTQTPSHQVTQMGQEVILRCVPISNHLYFYWYRQILGQKVEFLVSFYNNEISEKSEIFDDQFSVERPDGSNFTLKIRSTKLEDSAMYFCASSEGLGYGYTFGSGTRLTVV.

This clone was seen a handful of times. V is TRBV21-1 and J is TRBJ2-1; the D call in the table, TRBD2, was not verified against the DNA. TRBV21-1 is a recognized pseudogene. This CDR3 region has 17 residues. The DNA of the CDR3 is TGTGCCAGCAGTATGGGACTAGCTACACATTCCGACAATGAGCAGTTCTTC. As protein: CASSMGLATHSDNEQFF.

The chain couples TRBV18 to TRBJ2-2; D not resolved. CDR3 length equals 13 residues. Germline CDR1 and CDR2: KGHSH and LQKENI. Trimming pared 1 base from V and 2 bases from J, leaving 2 bases between. The CDR3 protein is CASSPRNTGELFF. DNA for the CDR3: TGTGCCAGCTCACCACGCAACACCGGGGAGCTGTTTTTT.

This clone was recorded a few times. CDR3: CSVDGTSSLTEAFF. CDR3 nucleotides: TGCAGCGTTGACGGGACAAGTAGTTTGACTGAAGCTTTCTTT. The chain couples TRBV29-1 to TRBJ1-1; TRBD1 might be the D (6 bases). The germline V and J ends were trimmed by 3 bases and 5 bases, with 16 bases remaining between them. Looked up from germline, CDR1 is SQVTM and CDR2 is ANQGSEA. This CDR3 is 14 amino acids long. Drawing the rest from reference TRBV29-1 and TRBJ1-1, the complete variable domain is SAVISQKPSRDICQRGTSLTIQCQVDSQVTMMFWYRQQPGQSLTLIATANQGSEATYESGFVIDKFPISRPNLTFSTLTVSNMSPEDSSIYLCSVDGTSSLTEAFFGQGTRLTVV.

A few counts support this clone. The chain uses TRBV29-1 and TRBJ1-4, with a weak D call TRBD1 (6 bases). This CDR3 region has 13 residues. Deletions cut 2 bases from V and 7 bases from J, with 11 bases between. From germline, CDR1 is SQVTM and CDR2 ANQGSEA. CDR3 region: CSVEYRVGEKLFF. The CDR3 DNA is TGCAGCGTTGAATACAGGGTCGGTGAAAAACTGTTTTTT.

This clone turned up a few times. V and J are TRBV2 and TRBJ2-1; 11 nucleotides agree with TRBD2. V shed 5 bases, J shed 9 bases, and the junction held 6 bases outside the gene matches. Germline-derived CDR1 and CDR2 are SNHLY and FYNNEI. This CDR3 is built from 14 residues. For the CDR3, the DNA is TGTGCCAGCAGTCCTAGCGGGAGGCTTGGTGAGCAGTTCTTC. Its protein is CASSPSGRLGEQFF.

This chain links TRBV28 with TRBJ2-7; TRBD2 matches 7 bases. Germline lookup yields CDR1 MDHEN and CDR2 SYDVKM. The CDR3 has 15 residues. V was clipped by 3 bases and J by 7 bases; unmatched bases: 12. CDR3 region: CASSFGGGPPLEQYF. The CDR3, as DNA: TGTGCCAGCAGTTTTGGGGGAGGGCCCCCCTTGGAGCAGTACTTC.

This clone has a handful of counts. J is TRBJ1-1 and V is TRBV29-1; possible D gene TRBD1, 6 bases. The CDR3 has 12 residues. Germline V gene sequence: CDR1 SQVTM, CDR2 ANQGSEA. V was pared by 6 bases and J by 4 bases, with 12 bases between. The CDR3 DNA reads as TGCAGCGTGGAGGGGGTCGGCACTGAAGCTTTCTTT. This codes for CSVEGVGTEAFF.

J is TRBJ1-2 and V is TRBV5-4; D may be TRBD1 (6 bases). CDR1 is SGHNT, CDR2 YYREEE, per germline (reference sequence). Deletions cut 5 bases from V and 6 bases from J, with 14 bases between. The CDR3 runs to 13 residues. In DNA form, the CDR3 reads TGTGCCAGCAGGCATCAGGGGAGTGATGGCTACACCTTC. This sequence encodes CASRHQGSDGYTF.

The chain has TRBV30 and TRBJ1-2, with D possibly being TRBD1 (5 bases). V was cut by 4 bases and J by 3 bases, with 9 bases left in between. The CDR3 totals 12 residues. Per germline, CDR1 GTSNPN and CDR2 SVGIG (reference sequence). The CDR3 DNA reads as TGTGCCTGGAATCAGGGCTACTATGGCTACACCTTC. It translates to CAWNQGYYGYTF.

V gene TRBV5-1 combines with J gene TRBJ1-5; D uncertain. The CDR3 is 13 amino acids. Deletions cut 5 bases from V and 1 base from J, with 7 bases between. The germline V gene has CDR1 SGHRS and CDR2 YFSETQ. CDR3 DNA sequence: TGCGCCAGCAGTAAGGACAGCAATCAGCCCCAGCATTTT. It codes for CASSKDSNQPQHF.

This chain links TRBV4-1 with TRBJ1-2; TRBD1 agrees at 7 bases. Germline CDR1 MGHRA, CDR2 YSYEKL. The CDR3 is made up of 14 amino acids. J was trimmed by 8 bases and V by 0 bases; bases with no gene match: 6. CDR3 loop: CASSQENRGTGYTF. CDR3 DNA sequence: TGCGCCAGCAGCCAAGAAAACAGGGGCACAGGCTACACCTTC.

CDR3 DNA: TGTGCCAGCAGCCAAGTCCCCCTAGCGGGAGGGGCCTACAATGAGCAGTTCTTC. Amino acids: CASSQVPLAGGAYNEQFF. This sequence joins TRBV4-2 and TRBJ2-1; 12 bases line up with TRBD2. Germline CDR1 reads LGHNA; CDR2 reads YNFKEQ. V lost 1 base to trimming and J lost 2 bases; unmatched junction nucleotides: 6. The CDR3 is made up of 18 amino acids.